Below, one T cell receptor beta chain is given with its context. The antigen is unknown. Each donor was nominally healthy when sampled (though unrecorded immune exposures were likely). Primers: 60 Vbeta forward and 13 Jbeta reverse. Data came from immunoSEQ multiplex PCR; TCRdb stores just in-frame clones and leaves some out. Counted here are roughly 60,000 clones, roughly 83% occurring once; the ten biggest clones make up approximately 4.3%. The sample comes from a study of cytomegalovirus exposure and HLA in healthy donors. Study-level background: T cells numbering about 180 million yielded some 100 million unique TCR beta sequences in an earlier analysis. Broader study findings: Earlier analysis looked at TCR beta V segments, and most were productive about 90% or about 30% of the time.

Germline CDR1 and CDR2: MNHNS and SASEGT. Trimming pared 5 bases from V and 1 base from J, leaving 8 bases between. The CDR3 runs 13 residues. The rearrangement uses TRBV6-1 and TRBJ1-2; D remains unclear. The source is a man aged 25 to 40 in good health and CMV-seronegative. Source material: PBMCs. Written as DNA, the CDR3 is TGTGCCAGCAGTCTGACATATAACTATGGCTACACCTTC. Encoded protein: CASSLTYNYGYTF.